Sequencing of this T cell receptor beta chain was carried out in a study of T-cell memory formation after mild COVID-19. For the study at large: TCR clusters were mostly confined to one donor each. Overall study results and limits: A subset of responding clones appeared in pre-infection memory, suggesting cross-reactive memory joined. Confirmation was lacking for SARS-CoV-2 specificity of second-wave clones that peaked on day 37.

The germline V gene has CDR1 SEHNR and CDR2 FQNEAQ (reference sequence). The CDR3 loop spans 15 amino acids. With 6 bases removed from V and 5 bases from J, the gap between germline ends came to 19 bases. This clonotype was seen a handful of times. The antigen is undetermined. TCRdb itself ran the 5' RACE reads through MiXCR, one entry per CDR3 protein. Of tens of thousands of distinct CDR3 sequences in the sample, roughly an eighth were seen once. J is TRBJ1-1 and V is TRBV7-9; D gene ambiguous. The material sequenced was PBMCs or a T cell subset sorted from them (not recorded which). The sequence was obtained from an adult woman who had mild COVID-19 (a few samples of this study predate the infection). Cell type and time point are not known. The CDR3 loop is CASSRVDGNPTEAFF. CDR3 DNA sequence: TGTGCCAGCAGTCGAGTCGACGGCAACCCGACTGAAGCTTTCTTT.